These T cell receptor beta chains were read from a single sample in a study of T cell changes during pregnancy in multiple sclerosis. TCRdb keeps only in-frame clones here, not all; method: immunoSEQ multiplex PCR. The data contain about 12,000 clones, roughly 86% of them seen just once; the ten biggest clones take up around 15%. The sample in question was CD8+ T cells from peripheral blood mononuclear cells, obtained in the second trimester of pregnancy. The receptors here all came from a female donor in good health, enrolled as a control in a pregnancy study. Each CDR3 is given with its conserved first and last residue. D genes are given only for firm matches.

NA	TRBV4-3	TRBJ1-5	TGCGCCAGCAGCCAAGGGTCAGGGGGCAATCAGCCCCAGCATTTT	CASSQGSGGNQPQHF
TRBD2	TRBV11-2	TRBJ2-3	TGTGCCAGCAGCTTATTAGCGGGGTCTAGCACAGATACGCAGTATTTT	CASSLLAGSSTDTQYF
TRBD1	TRBV5-1	TRBJ2-6	TGCGCCAGCAGCTTGACACTGACGGGACAGGTAGGATCTGGGGCCAACGTCCTGACTTTC	CASSLTLTGQVGSGANVLTF
TRBD2	TRBV13	TRBJ2-5	TGTGCCAGCAGCTTAGGAATAGCGGGTGTTAAAGAGACCCAGTACTTC	CASSLGIAGVKETQYF
TRBD1	TRBV18	TRBJ2-7	TGTGCCAGCTCACCGGACAGGCGCCCCATGGAGCAGTACTTC	CASSPDRRPMEQYF
TRBD2	TRBV5-1	TRBJ2-1	TGCGCCAGCAGCTTAAACCCCCCTAGCGGGGGAGATGACAGATACAATGAGCAGTTCTTC	CASSLNPPSGGDDRYNEQFF
TRBD1	TRBV7-6	TRBJ2-3	TGTGCCAGCAGCTTTAAGGGGGCTTTGGTGGCAGATACGCAGTATTTT	CASSFKGALVADTQYF
NA	TRBV10-3	TRBJ2-7	TGTGCCATCACCTCGGGGGGCTATAGGTACGAGCAGTACTTC	CAITSGGYRYEQYF
TRBD1	TRBV27	TRBJ2-3	TGTGCCAGCAGTTCCACAGGGGGCAGTTTCCCAGATACGCAGTATTTT	CASSSTGGSFPDTQYF
TRBD1	TRBV9	TRBJ1-3	TGTGCCAGCAGCCCCCGGACAGGGGAGGTCGGAAACACCATATATTTT	CASSPRTGEVGNTIYF
NA	TRBV10-3	TRBJ1-1	TGTGCCATCAGGGGGAGGACTGAAGCTTTCTTT	CAIRGRTEAFF
TRBD1	TRBV7-9	TRBJ2-5	TGTGCCAGCTTGGAGACAGGGCGAGAGACCCAGTACTTC	CASLETGRETQYF
NA	TRBV7-9	TRBJ1-5	TGTGCCAGCAGCTTAAGTAGAGACAACAATCAGCCCCAGCATTTT	CASSLSRDNNQPQHF
NA	TRBV9	TRBJ2-4	TGTGCCAGCAGCCCTGCGGGACGAATAGCCAAAAACATTCAGTACTTC	CASSPAGRIAKNIQYF